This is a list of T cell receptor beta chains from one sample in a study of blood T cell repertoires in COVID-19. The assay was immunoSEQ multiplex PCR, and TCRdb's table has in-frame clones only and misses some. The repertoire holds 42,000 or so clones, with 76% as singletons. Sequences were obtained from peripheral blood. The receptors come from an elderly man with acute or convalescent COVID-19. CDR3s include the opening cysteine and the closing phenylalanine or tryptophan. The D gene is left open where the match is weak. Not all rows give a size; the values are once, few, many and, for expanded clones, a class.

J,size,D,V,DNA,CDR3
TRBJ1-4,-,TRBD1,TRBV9,TGTGCCAGCAGCCTGACCGGGACAGGGGGTGAAAAACTGTTTTTT,CASSLTGTGGEKLFF
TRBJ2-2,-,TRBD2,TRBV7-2,TGTGCCAGCAGCTTGCTAGCGGGGGACACCGGGGAGCTGTTTTTT,CASSLLAGDTGELFF
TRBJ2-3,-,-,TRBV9,TGTGCCAGCAGCGTAGACGGAGATACGCAGTATTTT,CASSVDGDTQYF
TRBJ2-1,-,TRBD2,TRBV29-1,TGCAGCGCCGGGACTAGCGATCGAGCGGGGCAGTTCTTC,CSAGTSDRAGQFF
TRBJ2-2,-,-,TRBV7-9,TGTGCCAGCAGCCACAGGGACGGGGAGCTGTTTTTT,CASSHRDGELFF
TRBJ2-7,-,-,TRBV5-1,TGCGCCAGCAGCGGCGAGGGACTGAGCTACGAGCAGTACTTC,CASSGEGLSYEQYF
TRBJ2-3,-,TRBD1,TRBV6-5,TGTGCCAGCAGTTGGGTAGGACAGGTCACAGATACGCAGTATTTT,CASSWVGQVTDTQYF
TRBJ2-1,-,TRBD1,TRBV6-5,TGTGCCAGCAGATTACAGGGGGCTGTTAACAATGAGCAGTTCTTC,CASRLQGAVNNEQFF
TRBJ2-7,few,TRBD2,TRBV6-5,TGTGCCAGCAGTTGGGGAATCACGGGAGGAGAGCAGTACTTC,CASSWGITGGEQYF
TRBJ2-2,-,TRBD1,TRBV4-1,TGCGCCAGCAGCCAAGTTCTCGGACAGGGGAACACCGGGGAGCTGTTTTTT,CASSQVLGQGNTGELFF
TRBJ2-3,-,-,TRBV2,TGTGCCAGCAGTGACCAGTTTAGCACAGATACGCAGTATTTT,CASSDQFSTDTQYF
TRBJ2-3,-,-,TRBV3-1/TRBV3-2,TGTGCCAGCAGCCCAGGGGCCCCAGATACGCAGTATTTT,CASSPGAPDTQYF
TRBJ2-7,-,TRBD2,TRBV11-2,TGTGCCAGCAGCTTGGCCGGGACTAGCGTTTCCTACGAGCAGTACTTC,CASSLAGTSVSYEQYF
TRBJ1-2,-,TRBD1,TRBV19,TGTGCCAGTAAGAGGGGGCAGAGTCGAAACTATGGCTACACCTTC,CASKRGQSRNYGYTF
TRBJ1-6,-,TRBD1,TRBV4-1,TGCGCCAGCAGCCTGGACAGGGGTACCTATAATTCACCCCTCCACTTT,CASSLDRGTYNSPLHF
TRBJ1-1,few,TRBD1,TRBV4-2,TGTGCCAGCAGCCAAGACCTAAACACAGGGGCTCCCGAAGCTTTCTTT,CASSQDLNTGAPEAFF
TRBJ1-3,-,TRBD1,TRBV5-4,TGTGCCAGCAGCTTACAGGGGGGCTCTGGAAACACCATATATTTT,CASSLQGGSGNTIYF
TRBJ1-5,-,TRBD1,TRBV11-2,TGTGCCAGCAGTCAAGGACAGGGAAATCAGCCCCAGCATTTT,CASSQGQGNQPQHF
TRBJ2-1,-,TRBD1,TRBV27,TGTGCCAGCGGATCGGGACAGGGGGCGATCTGGCGTGGGAATGAGCAGTTCTTC,CASGSGQGAIWRGNEQFF
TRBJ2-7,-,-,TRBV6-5,TGTGCCAGCAGGGGGCTAGGGGACGAGCAGTACTTC,CASRGLGDEQYF
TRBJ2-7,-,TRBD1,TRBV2,TGTGCCAGCAGCCGACAGGGGCACGAGCAGTACTTC,CASSRQGHEQYF
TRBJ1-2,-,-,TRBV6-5,TGTGCCAGCAGTTCCCTCAGATATGGCTACACCTTC,CASSSLRYGYTF
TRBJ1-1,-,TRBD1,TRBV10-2,TGCGCCAGCAGAGCCGGGACAGGGGGTACTGAAGCTTTCTTT,CASRAGTGGTEAFF
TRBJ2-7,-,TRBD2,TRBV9,TGTGCCAGCAGTGTTAGCGGGGGGGCTCCCTACGAGCAGTACTTC,CASSVSGGAPYEQYF
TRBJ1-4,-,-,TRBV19,TGTGCCAGTAGTATAATGGAAGGGGCTGAAAAACTGTTTTTT,CASSIMEGAEKLFF
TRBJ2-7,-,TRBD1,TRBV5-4,TGTGCCAGCAGCTCGAGACAGGGATCCTACGAGCAGTACTTC,CASSSRQGSYEQYF
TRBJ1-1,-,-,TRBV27,TGTGCCAGCAGTTACGAGCGGCGGGGAGGAAACACTGAAGCTTTCTTT,CASSYERRGGNTEAFF
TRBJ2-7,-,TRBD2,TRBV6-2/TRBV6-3,TGTGCCAGCAGTTACTATCTCAGCGGGACCTCCTACGAGCAGTACTTC,CASSYYLSGTSYEQYF
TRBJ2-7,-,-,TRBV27,TGTGCCAGCAGCCCGAAGGGGTACGAGCAGTACTTC,CASSPKGYEQYF
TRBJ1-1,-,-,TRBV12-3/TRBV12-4,TGTGCCAGCAGTGAGACAGTGAACACTGAAGCTTTCTTT,CASSETVNTEAFF
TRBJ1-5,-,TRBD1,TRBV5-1,TGCGCCAGCAGCCGGACAGGACAGGGGGATCAGCCCCAGCATTTT,CASSRTGQGDQPQHF
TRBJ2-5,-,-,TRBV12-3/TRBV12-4,TGTGCCAGCAGGGAGCAGGGCGGAGAGACCCAGTACTTC,CASREQGGETQYF
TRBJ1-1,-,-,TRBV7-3,TGTGCCAGCAGCCTTCGACAGAACACTGAAGCTTTCTTT,CASSLRQNTEAFF
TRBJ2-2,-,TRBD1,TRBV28,TGTGCCAGCAGTTTACCCGACAGGGGGTTGAGGGGCGGGGAGCTGTTTTTT,CASSLPDRGLRGGELFF
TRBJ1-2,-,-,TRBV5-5,TGTGCCAGCAGCTTGGAAGCGTCGGGAGGCTATGGCTACACCTTC,CASSLEASGGYGYTF
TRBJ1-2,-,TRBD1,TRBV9,TGTGCCAGCAGCGCTTCCGGGACAGGGGGCCTCGGAGGTGGCTACACCTTC,CASSASGTGGLGGGYTF
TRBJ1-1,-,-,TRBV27,TGTGCCAGCAGTTTGTCCGGAGGGTATGACACTGAAGCTTTCTTT,CASSLSGGYDTEAFF
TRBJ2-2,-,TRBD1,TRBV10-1,TGCGCCAGTACGGGACAGATCACCGGGGAGCTGTTTTTT,CASTGQITGELFF
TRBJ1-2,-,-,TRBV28,TGTGCCAGCAGTTCGACAGGAAGGGATAACTATGGCTACACCTTC,CASSSTGRDNYGYTF
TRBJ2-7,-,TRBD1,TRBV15,TGTGCCACCAGCAGAGTCACCGGGACAGGGAAAATTTACGAGCAGTACTTC,CATSRVTGTGKIYEQYF
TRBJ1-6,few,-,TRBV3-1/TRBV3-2,TGTGCCAGCAGCCAAGATGGGAGTTCACCCCTCCACTTT,CASSQDGSSPLHF